The entry below describes one T cell receptor (beta chain). Per the original methods: From reference gene primer amplification, estimates of nucleated cell counts were derived. TCRdb's table, derived via immunoSEQ multiplex PCR, lists solely in-frame clones and lacks some. V and J calls and clone size are those listed in that table; D and trimming were worked out from the DNA. The sample has approximately 200,000 clones, about 86% seen once. The sample is drawn from a study of blood T cell repertoires in COVID-19. Study as a whole: Collection of acute and convalescent COVID-19 samples took place in the United States, Italy and Spain. The cDNA or gDNA used as material had been derived from T cells, B-cell-depleted T cells, or PBMCs.

CDR3 size: 17 residues. Looked up from germline, CDR1 is SGHTA and CDR2 is FQGTGA. With 1 base clipped from V and 1 base from J, the junction kept 9 bases outside the gene matches. The source is a man in his sixties who had recovered from COVID-19. The J gene is TRBJ2-7, the V gene TRBV7-3; 8 bases are a match to TRBD1. Material for sequencing was peripheral blood. CDR3 protein: CASSLISWGQASYEQYF. CDR3 in DNA: TGTGCCAGCAGCTTAATATCTTGGGGACAGGCATCCTACGAGCAGTACTTC.